A selection of T cell receptor beta chains follows, all from one sample in a study of T-cell reconstitution after alpha-beta-depleted transplantation in children. MiXCR, run by TCRdb on the PCR reads, gives a single entry per CDR3 protein. The sample shows roughly 280,000 distinct CDR3 sequences, more than 9% of them seen only once. This sample comprised peripheral blood, obtained 180 days after TCRalphabeta/CD19-depleted stem cell transplant. The receptors originated from a male patient between 2 and 9 years old who had a stem cell transplant for chronic granulomatous disease, so the T cells may come from the graft donor. The conserved cysteine and the conserved F or W are not part of the CDR3 here. D genes are given only for firm matches.

NA TRBJ2-1 TRBV5-1 ASTREGRGNNEQF
NA TRBJ2-7 TRBV20-1 SATGDRISYEQY
NA TRBJ2-7 TRBV24-1 ATSEVHRSSYEQY
NA TRBJ1-1 TRBV28 ASSLSLGEAF
NA TRBJ2-3 TRBV11-2 ASSLFPSEDTQY
TRBD2 TRBJ2-1 TRBV7-3 ASSSRTSGAIDEQF
TRBD2 TRBJ2-1 TRBV5-1 ASSLHGTSGIAYNEQF
NA TRBJ2-7 TRBV30 AWRPGTFSYEQY
NA TRBJ2-3 TRBV10-3 AIRAGYTDTQY
TRBD2 TRBJ2-1 TRBV20-1 SALTSGGDEQF
NA TRBJ1-5 TRBV20-1 SARVTGLRNQPQH
NA TRBJ2-1 TRBV15 ATSRDPDRPQF
NA TRBJ2-1 TRBV5-1 ASSKGSYNEQF
TRBD2 TRBJ2-5 TRBV6-2/TRBV6-3 ASSSPTSGRQETQY
NA TRBJ1-2 TRBV9 ASSPTSGRGYGYT
NA TRBJ2-1 TRBV7-3 ASSYKENEQF
TRBD2 TRBJ2-3 TRBV14 ASSQAGLANTDTQY
NA TRBJ2-1 TRBV5-1 ASGVQSSYNEQF
NA TRBJ2-4 TRBV7-2 ASSSQGILGKNIQY
NA TRBJ2-1 TRBV5-1 ASSSDTGPPYNEQF